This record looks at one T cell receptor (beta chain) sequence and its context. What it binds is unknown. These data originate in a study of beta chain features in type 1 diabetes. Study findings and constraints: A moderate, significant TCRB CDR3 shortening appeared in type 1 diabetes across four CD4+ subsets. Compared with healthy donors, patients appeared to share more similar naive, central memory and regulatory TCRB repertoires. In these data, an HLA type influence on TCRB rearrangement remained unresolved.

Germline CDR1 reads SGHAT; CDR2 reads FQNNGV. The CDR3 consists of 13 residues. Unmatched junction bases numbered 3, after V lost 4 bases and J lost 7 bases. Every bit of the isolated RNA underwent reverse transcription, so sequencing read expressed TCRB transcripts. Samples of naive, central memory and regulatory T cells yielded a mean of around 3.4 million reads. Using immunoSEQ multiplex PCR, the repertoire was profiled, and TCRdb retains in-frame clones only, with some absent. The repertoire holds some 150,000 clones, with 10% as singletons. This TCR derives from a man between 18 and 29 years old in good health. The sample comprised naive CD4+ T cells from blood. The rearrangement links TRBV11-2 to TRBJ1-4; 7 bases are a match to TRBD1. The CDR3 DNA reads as TGTGCCAGCAGCTCGACAGGGTCTGAAAAACTGTTTTTT. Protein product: CASSSTGSEKLFF.